The T cell receptor beta chain under discussion was sequenced for a study of beta chain features in type 1 diabetes. Findings and limits, study-wide: Shorter TCRB CDR3s, moderately but significantly so, were found in Type 1 diabetes patients in all four CD4+ subsets. Researchers reported that naive, central memory and Treg TCRB repertoires appeared more similar in patients than in healthy donors.

This clone occurred a few times. Its antigen remains unidentified. The germline CDR1 and CDR2 sequences are SGHRS and YFSETQ. Losses at the gene ends were 0 bases for V and 6 bases for J; bases not matched to a gene: 4. The CDR3 extends over 15 amino acids. Every bit of the isolated RNA underwent reverse transcription, so sequencing read expressed TCRB transcripts. TCRdb's copy holds only in-frame clones and misses some; the assay was immunoSEQ multiplex PCR. The sample carries under 300,000 clones, roughly 14% recorded once. The chain uses TRBV5-1 and TRBJ2-1; 9 bases fit TRBD1. Sample: naive CD4+ T cells from blood. The source of this sequence is a man aged 30 to 39 with type 1 diabetes. In DNA, the CDR3 is TGCGCCAGCAGCTTGGTAGGACAGGGGCTCAATGAGCAGTTCTTC. Translation: CASSLVGQGLNEQFF. Combining the CDR3 with reference TRBV5-1 and TRBJ2-1 gives the whole variable domain KAGVTQTPRYLIKTRGQQVTLSCSPISGHRSVSWYQQTPGQGLQFLFEYFSETQRNKGNFPGRFSGRQFSNSRSEMNVSTLELGDSALYLCASSLVGQGLNEQFFGPGTRLTVL.